The 12 T cell receptor beta chains reported below all come from one sample, sequenced in a study of post-analysis software for immune sequencing data. Regarding the study as a whole: About five TRBV segments, including TRBV5-6, TRBV5-1 and TRBV20-1, were more frequent in patients than controls.

For these receptors, no antigen is known. Each TCR beta cDNA library carried unique molecular identifiers. One entry per CDR3 protein, called by TCRdb with MiXCR from the PCR reads. Of about 540,000 distinct CDR3 sequences listed, 30% to 40% are singletons. The source material was blood. Every receptor here comes from a girl aged 2-17 years with multiple sclerosis.

The rearrangement uses TRBV20-1 and TRBJ1-5; D not resolved. From germline, CDR1 is DFQATT and CDR2 SNEGSKA (reference sequence). The V end was cut by 5 bases, the J end by 0 bases, with 8 bases between. The CDR3 length is 13 residues. The DNA for the CDR3 is TGCAGTGCTCAGCCTAATAGCAATCAGCCCCAGCATTTT. Translated: CSAQPNSNQPQHF.

This clonotype was seen a few times. The chain uses TRBV29-1 and TRBJ1-2; D uncertain. V was trimmed by 3 bases and J by 5 bases, leaving 10 bases between them. The CDR3 is 12 amino acids. Germline CDR1 is SQVTM and CDR2 is ANQGSEA. Here the CDR3 DNA reads TGCAGCGTTGAGCCGGTGGGTTATGGCTACACCTTC. Translated: CSVEPVGYGYTF.

This chain connects TRBV6-1 to TRBJ2-7; no definite D call. V was clipped by 4 bases and J by 0 bases, with 10 bases between them. The CDR3 contains 14 residues. Per the germline V gene, CDR1 is MNHNS and CDR2 is SASEGT. The CDR3 sequence: CASSAGRASYEQYF. For the CDR3, the DNA is TGTGCCAGCAGTGCCGGTAGGGCCTCCTACGAGCAGTACTTC.

The CDR3 reads CASSCLPGQGYQETQYF. The CDR3 DNA reads TGTGCCAGCAGCTGCCTCCCGGGACAGGGATACCAAGAGACCCAGTACTTC. The chain is built from TRBV5-5 and TRBJ2-5; 9 nucleotides line up with TRBD1. V lost 3 bases, J lost 0 bases, and 9 bases stayed unmatched. The CDR3 sequence is 17 residues long. The germline V gene encodes CDR1 SGHKS and CDR2 YYEKEE (reference sequence).

The gene calls are TRBV20-1 and TRBJ2-5; TRBD2 matches 9 bases. The CDR3 is made up of 16 amino acids. Germline V gene data show CDR1 as DFQATT and CDR2 as SNEGSKA (reference sequence). J lost 4 bases, V lost 5 bases, and 14 bases had no gene match. CDR3 nucleotide sequence: TGCAGTGCTGGACATGGGGTAGCGGGGGTGGGAGAGACCCAGTACTTC. It yields the protein CSAGHGVAGVGETQYF.

This clonotype was counted between two and nine times. The rearrangement links TRBV7-2 to TRBJ2-1; TRBD1 matches at 8 bases. This CDR3 spans 12 amino acids. Per germline, CDR1 SGHTA and CDR2 FQGNSA. The V segment lost 5 bases and the J segment 12 bases; nucleotides outside the gene matches: 6. The CDR3, as DNA: TGTGCCAGCAGCGGCAGGGGGCGATCGCAGTTCTTC. Its translation: CASSGRGRSQFF.

This clonotype was picked up a small number of times. The chain is built from TRBV12-3 or TRBV12-4 and TRBJ2-3; D ambiguous. V was cut by 6 bases and J by 0 bases, with 7 bases left in between. This CDR3 spans 13 amino acids. CDR3 in amino acids: CASRPGSTDTQYF. The CDR3 region has the DNA TGTGCCAGCAGGCCCGGGAGCACAGATACGCAGTATTTT.

This clonotype was observed a handful of times. V usage is TRBV7-9 and J usage is TRBJ1-2; D remains unclear. This CDR3 contains 15 residues. Germline CDR1 reads SEHNR; CDR2 reads FQNEAQ (reference sequence). Deletions cut 0 bases from V and 0 bases from J, with 8 bases between. The CDR3 sequence is CASSLAHGSNYGYTF. Here the CDR3 DNA reads TGTGCCAGCAGCTTAGCGCACGGCTCTAACTATGGCTACACCTTC.

This clonotype was seen a handful of times. The chain combines TRBV4-1 with TRBJ2-7; 11 nucleotides match TRBD1. Germline V CDR1 and CDR2: MGHRA, YSYEKL. The CDR3 has 16 residues. The ends lost 0 bases at V and 3 bases at J; junction bases unmatched: 4. The CDR3 nucleotides are TGCGCCAGCAGCCAAGATGGGACAGGGGGTAGCTACGAGCAGTACTTC. Residues: CASSQDGTGGSYEQYF.

This clonotype was detected a few times. V gene TRBV3-1 combines with J gene TRBJ1-4; the match to TRBD1 covers 7 bases. The CDR3 extends over 15 amino acids. Trimming cost V 4 bases and J 1 base; bases outside gene matches: 3. Germline V CDR1 and CDR2: LGHDT, YNNKEL (reference sequence). CDR3 protein: CASSPGGITNEKLFF. CDR3 DNA sequence: TGTGCCAGCAGCCCAGGGGGTATAACTAATGAAAAACTGTTTTTT.

This clonotype occurred a few times. J is TRBJ2-3 and V is TRBV20-1, with unresolved D. V gave up 8 bases and J gave up 3 bases, with 9 bases separating them. The length of the CDR3 is 11 residues. Looked up from germline, CDR1 is DFQATT and CDR2 is SNEGSKA (reference sequence). CDR3 protein: CSTHETDTQYF. The CDR3 region has the DNA TGCAGTACGCATGAAACAGATACGCAGTATTTT.

Points on this clonotype: The junction and the germline gene differ at one end; a read error may be behind it. The gene calls are TRBV6-5 and TRBJ2-1; no firm D call. Per the germline V gene, CDR1 is MNHEY and CDR2 is SVGAGI. The CDR3 runs 14 residues. The CDR3 protein is CASRYSFDSNEQFF. CDR3 DNA: TGTGCCAGCAGGTACTCCTTCGATTCTAATGAGCAGTTCTTC.